The 7 T cell receptor beta chains below were found in one sample sequenced in a study of blood T cell repertoires in COVID-19 (dated by TCRdb to 2018 to 2021). The library was prepared using the immunoSEQ multiplex PCR assay. This is the immuneACCESS table as TCRdb keeps it, with only in-frame sequences that have V and J called. A part of the clones is gone; compared with another copy, unresolved V genes explain less than half, and the rest is unexplained. The sample includes more than 70,000 clones, with less than 90% observed a single time. The biggest ten clones account for 3.5% to 4% of the sample. The sample was peripheral blood. These receptors came from a man in his fifties or sixties with acute or convalescent COVID-19.

The rearrangement joins TRBV18 to TRBJ2-2, with 7 bases aligning to TRBD1. Germline V gives CDR1 KGHSH, CDR2 LQKENI. The CDR3 is 16 amino acids. J gave up 2 bases and V 0 bases, and 3 bases lay outside the gene matches. The CDR3 is CASSPPGQSNTGELFF. The CDR3 nucleotides read TGTGCCAGCTCACCACCGGGACAGTCCAACACCGGGGAGCTGTTTTTT. Supplemented by reference TRBV18 and TRBJ2-2, the full variable domain reads NAGVMQNPRHLVRRRGQEARLRCSPMKGHSHVYWYRQLPEEGLKFMVYLQKENIIDESGMPKERFSAEFPKEGPSILRIQQVVRGDSAAYFCASSPPGQSNTGELFFGEGSRLTVL.

The CDR3 sequence is CASSSGTGGAEKLFF. CDR3 bases: TGTGCCAGCAGCTCCGGGACAGGGGGCGCTGAAAAACTGTTTTTT. The genes are TRBV5-4 and TRBJ1-4; 12 bases are a match to TRBD1. Trimming took 3 bases from V and 7 from J; bases not matched to a gene: 4. The CDR3 has 15 amino acids. The germline V gene encodes CDR1 SGHNT and CDR2 YYREEE (reference sequence).

This clone was seen a few times. The chain uses TRBV7-9 and TRBJ1-6, with 9 nucleotides matching TRBD1. V shed 6 bases, J shed 6 bases, and the junction held 6 bases outside the gene matches. The CDR3 sequence is 15 residues long. In germline, CDR1 is SEHNR, CDR2 FQNEAQ (reference sequence). In DNA form, the CDR3 reads TGTGCCAGCAGGGGTTACAGGGGGCGTAATTCACCCCTCCACTTT. Translating it yields CASRGYRGRNSPLHF.

This chain connects TRBV7-5 to TRBJ2-1; the D call TRBD2 from the table was never checked on the DNA. TRBV7-5 counts as a pseudogene. This CDR3 has 15 residues. CDR3 sequence: CVRSLGTSSYNEQFF. The CDR3 bases are TGTGTCAGAAGCTTAGGTACTAGCAGTTACAATGAGCAGTTCTTC.

This chain uses TRBV12-3 or TRBV12-4 with TRBJ2-1, with 7 bases that match TRBD2. The V segment lost 7 bases and the J segment 6 bases; nucleotides outside the gene matches: 6. CDR3 length: 13 amino acids. The DNA for the CDR3 is TGTGCCAGCATGTGGGTAGCGGGCAATGAGCAGTTCTTC. It specifies CASMWVAGNEQFF.

This rearrangement joins TRBV29-1 to TRBJ2-7, with D perhaps matching TRBD1 (5 bases). Germline-derived CDR1 and CDR2 are SQVTM and ANQGSEA. V was trimmed by 5 bases and J by 6 bases, leaving 20 bases between them. The CDR3 is 14 residues long. CDR3 region: CSVKGLASLTEQYF. The CDR3 DNA is TGCAGCGTTAAGGGGCTGGCTAGTCTTACCGAGCAGTACTTC.

The chain is built from TRBV19 and TRBJ2-5, with D possibly matching TRBD1 (7 bases). The ends were cut back, 4 bases at V and 5 bases at J, with 29 bases in the middle. Germline CDR1 reads LNHDA; CDR2 reads SQIVND (reference sequence). The CDR3 has 19 amino acids. CDR3 sequence reads: CASSTHLSGQGVGRETQYF. The DNA of the CDR3 is TGTGCCAGTAGTACCCACCTGTCTGGGCAGGGGGTGGGGAGGGAGACCCAGTACTTC.